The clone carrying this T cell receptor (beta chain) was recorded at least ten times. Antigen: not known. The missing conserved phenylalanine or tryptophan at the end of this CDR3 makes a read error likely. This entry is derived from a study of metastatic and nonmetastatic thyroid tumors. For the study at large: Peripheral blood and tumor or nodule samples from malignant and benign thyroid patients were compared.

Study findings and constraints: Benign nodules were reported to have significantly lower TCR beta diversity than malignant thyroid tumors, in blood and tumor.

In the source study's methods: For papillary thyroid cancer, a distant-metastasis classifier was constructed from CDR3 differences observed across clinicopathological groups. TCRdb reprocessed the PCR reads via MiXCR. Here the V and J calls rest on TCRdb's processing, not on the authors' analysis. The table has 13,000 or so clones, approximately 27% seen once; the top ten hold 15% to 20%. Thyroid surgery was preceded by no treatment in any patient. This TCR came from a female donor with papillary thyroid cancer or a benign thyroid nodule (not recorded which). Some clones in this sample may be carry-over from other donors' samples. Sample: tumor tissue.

This CDR3 is CASSLLDRANIQYV. CDR3 sequence (DNA): TGTGCCAGCAGCTTGTTAGACAGGGCTAACATTCAGTACGTC. The chain couples TRBV4-2 to TRBJ2-4, with 7 bases matching TRBD1. There are 14 residues in the CDR3. CDR1 is LGHNA, CDR2 YNFKEQ, per germline. V shed 5 bases and J 7 bases; nucleotides not matched to a gene: 8.